This passage covers 4 T cell receptor beta chains from one sample sequenced in a study of cytomegalovirus exposure and HLA in healthy donors. 13 Jbeta primers and 60 Vbeta primers were used for the PCR. The repertoire was sequenced with immunoSEQ multiplex PCR; TCRdb's copy has only in-frame clones and lacks some. The sample includes 150,000 to 200,000 clones, about 77% of them seen just once. The specimen sequenced was PBMCs. These receptor sequences come from a man aged 55 to 70 in good health and CMV-seronegative.

A single count supports this clone. The chain carries TRBV20-1 and TRBJ2-7; unclear D gene. V was cut by 1 base and J by 6 bases, with 4 bases left in between. This CDR3 is built from 10 residues. CDR1 and CDR2 (germline): DFQATT, SNEGSKA (reference sequence). In nucleotides, the CDR3 is TGCAGTGCTAGAGCGGGCGAGCAGTACTTC. Encoded protein: CSARAGEQYF.

This clone appeared a few times. This chain uses TRBV5-6 with TRBJ2-5, with TRBD2 as a possible D gene (5 bases). The V end was cut by 0 bases, the J end by 4 bases, with 7 bases between. The CDR3 has 13 residues. Per germline, CDR1 SGHDT and CDR2 YYEEEE. The chain's CDR3 is CASSLAGGETQYF. For the CDR3, the DNA is TGTGCCAGCAGCTTGGCCGGAGGAGAGACCCAGTACTTC.

The V gene is TRBV14, the J gene TRBJ2-2, with D perhaps matching TRBD1 (5 bases). Germline V CDR1 and CDR2: SGHDN, FVKESK. This CDR3 is 15 amino acids long. Between the trimmed V and J ends, which lost 3 bases and 1 base, there was a span of 9 bases. The CDR3 DNA reads as TGTGCCAGCAGCCAGGTGCAGGGGAACACCGGGGAGCTGTTTTTT. Translating gives CASSQVQGNTGELFF.

This clone came up once. Here the CDR3 DNA reads TGTGCCAGCAGGGTAGCGGGAGCCACAGATACGCAGTATTTT. Its protein is CASRVAGATDTQYF. The rearrangement uses TRBV2 and TRBJ2-3, with 9 bases that match TRBD2. V trimming: 6 bases; J trimming: 2 bases; junction bases outside the gene matches: 3. CDR1 and CDR2 (germline): SNHLY, FYNNEI. The CDR3 length is 14 residues.